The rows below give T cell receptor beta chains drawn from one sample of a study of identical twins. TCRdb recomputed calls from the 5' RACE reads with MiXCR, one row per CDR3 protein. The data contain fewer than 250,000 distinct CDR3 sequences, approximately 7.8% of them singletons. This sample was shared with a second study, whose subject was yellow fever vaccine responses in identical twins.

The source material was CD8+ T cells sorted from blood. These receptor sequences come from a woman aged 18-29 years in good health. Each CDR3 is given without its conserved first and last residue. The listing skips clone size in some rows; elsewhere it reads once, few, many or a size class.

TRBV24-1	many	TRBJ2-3	ATSDYGDTDTQY
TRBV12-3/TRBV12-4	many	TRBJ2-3	ASREGGDTQY
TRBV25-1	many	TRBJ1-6	ASSESLGASPLH
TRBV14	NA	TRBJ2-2	ASTWVDTGELF
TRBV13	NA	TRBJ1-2	ASSLWSDRVNYGYT
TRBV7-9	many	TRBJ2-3	ASMTGADTQY
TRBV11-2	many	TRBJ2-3	ASKGGGGTDTQY
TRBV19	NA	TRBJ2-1	ASSITLANEQF
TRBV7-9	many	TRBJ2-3	ASIGNGLAGADTQY
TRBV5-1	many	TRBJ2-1	ASIGTRDDEQF
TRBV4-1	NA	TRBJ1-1	ASSQSGTGGTEAF
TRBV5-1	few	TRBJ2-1	ASSPQAPGQGYNEQF
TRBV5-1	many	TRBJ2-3	ASTETEPTDTQY
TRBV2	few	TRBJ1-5	ASRGSAQH
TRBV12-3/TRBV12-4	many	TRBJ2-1	ASSLGGIGAYNEQF
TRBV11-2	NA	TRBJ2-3	ASSLAGGVGDTQY
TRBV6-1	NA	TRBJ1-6	ASSEAGRGYNSPLH
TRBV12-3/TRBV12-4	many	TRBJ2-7	ASSRDAADEQY
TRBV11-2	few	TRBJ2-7	ASSLEAVVSSYEQY
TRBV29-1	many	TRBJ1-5	SVGVADSNQPQH